This passage covers 31 T cell receptor beta chains from one sample sequenced in a study of cytotoxic CD8 clonotypes in ibrutinib-treated CLL. Profiled with immunoSEQ multiplex PCR; TCRdb holds only in-frame clones, not every one. The sample holds roughly 47,000 clones; 53% are singletons and the top ten take roughly 33%. Sequences were derived from PBMCs, sampled after 12 months of ibrutinib treatment. The receptors stem from a human donor with chronic lymphocytic leukemia.

V is TRBV7-8 and J is TRBJ1-5; D gene ambiguous. The V end lost 5 bases, the J end lost 0 bases, and 11 bases lay between the germline ends. Germline loops: CDR1 SGHVS, CDR2 FQNEAQ. The CDR3 sequence is 15 residues long. CDR3 coding DNA: TGTGCCAGCAGCGCCATGGGGTATAGCAATCAGCCCCAGCATTTT. Translation gives CASSAMGYSNQPQHF.

The gene calls are TRBV7-2 and TRBJ1-1; tentatively, D is TRBD1 (6 bases). Germline V gene sequence: CDR1 SGHTA, CDR2 FQGNSA. The CDR3 totals 16 residues. V was shortened by 6 bases and J by 0 bases, with 17 bases between the two germline ends. The CDR3 DNA is TGTGCCAGCAGTCTAACAAGGGGACAAATGAACACTGAAGCTTTCTTT. The encoded protein is CASSLTRGQMNTEAFF.

The chain uses TRBV7-8 and TRBJ2-7, with TRBD1 as a possible D gene (5 bases). The germline CDR1 and CDR2 sequences are SGHVS and FQNEAQ. The V gene lost 5 bases and the J gene lost 0 bases, with 11 bases spanning the gap. CDR3 size: 14 residues. Written as DNA, the CDR3 is TGTGCCAGCAGCCGTACAGGATTCTCCTACGAGCAGTACTTC. Translation gives CASSRTGFSYEQYF.

V is TRBV28 and J is TRBJ1-2, with no clear D. V shed 2 bases and J shed 6 bases, with 16 bases lying between them. Per the germline V gene, CDR1 is MDHEN and CDR2 is SYDVKM. The CDR3 runs 15 residues. The CDR3: CASSLREGTKDGYTF. The CDR3 nucleotides are TGTGCCAGCAGTTTAAGGGAGGGCACGAAGGATGGCTACACCTTC.

The chain couples TRBV4-2 to TRBJ2-2, with 9 bases fitting TRBD2. This CDR3 spans 18 amino acids. V lost 0 bases and J lost 5; bases outside the gene matches: 10. Per germline, CDR1 LGHNA and CDR2 YNFKEQ. The CDR3 spells CASSQDGVVAGVTGELFF. CDR3 DNA: TGTGCCAGCAGCCAAGATGGGGTAGTAGCGGGAGTTACCGGGGAGCTGTTTTTT.

CDR3: CASSGRDYEQYF. CDR3 bases: TGTGCCAGCAGTGGCAGGGACTACGAGCAGTACTTC. J is TRBJ2-7 and V is TRBV6-6; possible D gene TRBD1, 5 bases. V lost 5 bases and J lost 3, with 8 bases in between. This CDR3 is 12 amino acids long. Looked up from germline, CDR1 is MNHNY and CDR2 is SVGAGI (reference sequence).

The V gene is TRBV2, the J gene TRBJ2-4; TRBD2 might be the D (6 bases). Trimming shortened V by 4 bases and J by 6 bases, and 16 bases separated the two germline ends. The CDR3 is 15 residues long. Per germline, CDR1 SNHLY and CDR2 FYNNEI. The CDR3 sequence: CASSVRRVEGNIQYF. The CDR3 coding sequence is TGTGCCAGCAGTGTCAGGAGGGTGGAGGGAAACATTCAGTACTTC.

This sequence joins TRBV28 and TRBJ2-1; no definite D call. CDR3 size: 13 residues. Per germline, CDR1 MDHEN and CDR2 SYDVKM. V lost 2 bases and J lost 3, with 5 bases in between. CDR3 region: CASSLRLYNEQFF. CDR3 nucleotide sequence: TGTGCCAGCAGTTTAAGGCTCTACAATGAGCAGTTCTTC.

This clone was counted between two and nine times. The V call is TRBV23-1, the J call TRBJ2-6, with no clear D. TRBV23-1 is designated an ORF whose function remains uncertain. The V gene lost 8 bases and the J gene lost 1 base, with 6 bases spanning the gap. CDR3 length: 13 amino acids. This CDR3 is CASGFSGANVLTF. DNA of the CDR3: TGCGCCAGCGGCTTTTCTGGGGCCAACGTCCTGACTTTC.

This chain uses TRBV11-2 with TRBJ2-7; possible D gene TRBD1, 6 bases. This CDR3 is 13 amino acids long. The V and J ends lost 1 base and 7 bases respectively, with 11 bases between them. CDR1 and CDR2 from the germline V gene are SGHAT and FQNNGV. The CDR3 loop is CASSLAQGWEQYF. DNA for the CDR3: TGTGCCAGCAGCTTAGCACAGGGATGGGAGCAGTACTTC.

With regard to this clone: The sample carries other DNA sequences with the same CDR3. The rearrangement links TRBV5-1 to TRBJ2-7; D unclear. Germline V gene data show CDR1 as SGHRS and CDR2 as YFSETQ. There are 13 residues in the CDR3. V dropped 0 bases and J dropped 2 bases, with 6 bases sitting between them. CDR3 bases: TGCGCCAGCAGCTTGGAGCCAGCCTACGAGCAGTACTTC. This sequence encodes CASSLEPAYEQYF.

The genes are TRBV5-4 and TRBJ1-2, with D maybe TRBD1 (5 bases). The germline V gene encodes CDR1 SGHNT and CDR2 YYREEE (reference sequence). Trimming cost V 4 bases and J 2 bases, with 9 bases left between them. The CDR3 is 13 amino acids. The CDR3 region has the DNA TGTGCCAGCAGCCCCGACAGAAACTATGGCTACACCTTC. This codes for CASSPDRNYGYTF.

In DNA, the CDR3 is TGCGCCAGCACCGACAGGAAAGGAGACACTGAAGCTTTCTTT. Its protein product is CASTDRKGDTEAFF. V is TRBV5-1 and J is TRBJ1-1, with D possibly being TRBD1 (6 bases). The CDR3 is 14 residues long. CDR1 and CDR2 from the germline V gene are SGHRS and YFSETQ. Trimming pared 6 bases from V and 3 bases from J, leaving 15 bases between.

This clone was observed a few times. The J gene is TRBJ2-7, the V gene TRBV28, with D possibly matching TRBD1 (6 bases). CDR3 length: 12 amino acids. Germline V gene lookup returns CDR1 MDHEN and CDR2 SYDVKM. V was trimmed by 8 bases and J by 5 bases, leaving 13 bases between them. As DNA, the CDR3 is TGTGCCAGCTTTACACAGGGTAACGAGCAGTACTTC. Its protein is CASFTQGNEQYF.

The V and J genes are TRBV6-1 and TRBJ1-3; D is uncertain. The CDR3 consists of 12 residues. The germline V and J ends were trimmed by 1 base and 4 bases, with 2 bases remaining between them. Per the germline V gene, CDR1 is MNHNS and CDR2 is SASEGT. The CDR3 loop reads CASSEEGNTIYF. The DNA for the CDR3 is TGTGCCAGCAGTGAAGAGGGAAACACCATATATTTT.

This clone is labeled medium-sized (0.01 to 0.1%). The V gene is TRBV5-1, the J gene TRBJ1-4; TRBD1 might be the D (5 bases). CDR3 length equals 16 residues. From germline, CDR1 is SGHRS and CDR2 YFSETQ. The ends were cut back, 4 bases at V and 5 bases at J, with 18 bases in the middle. The CDR3 loop reads CASSRKGATDNEKLFF. The DNA of the CDR3 is TGCGCCAGCAGCAGGAAGGGAGCGACAGACAATGAAAAACTGTTTTTT.

The chain carries TRBV5-6 and TRBJ2-5; 12 bases align to TRBD2. V lost 0 bases to trimming and J lost 9 bases; unmatched junction nucleotides: 6. This CDR3 comprises 15 residues. Looked up from germline, CDR1 is SGHDT and CDR2 is YYEEEE. The CDR3 protein is CASSLAGASGRAQYF. CDR3 DNA sequence: TGTGCCAGCAGCTTGGCCGGGGCTAGCGGGAGGGCCCAGTACTTC.

This clone was found a few times. This chain joins TRBV2 and TRBJ1-5; D gene uncertain. The germline V gene encodes CDR1 SNHLY and CDR2 FYNNEI. With 6 bases removed from V and 1 base from J, the gap between germline ends came to 10 bases. This CDR3 contains 14 residues. The CDR3 DNA sequence: TGTGCCAGCAGCATGATGCGGAGCAATCAGCCCCAGCATTTT. It yields the protein CASSMMRSNQPQHF.

This clone showed up just once. The chain is built from TRBV29-1 and TRBJ2-1; 13 positions agree with TRBD2. With V trimmed by 2 bases and J by 10 bases, 5 bases remained unmatched. Germline CDR1 SQVTM, CDR2 ANQGSEA. The length of the CDR3 is 14 residues. Written as DNA, the CDR3 is TGCAGCGTTGAAACTAGCGGGAGGGCCGGGGAGCAGTTCTTC. Protein sequence: CSVETSGRAGEQFF.

This chain links TRBV18 with TRBJ2-3; D is ambiguous. This CDR3 has 12 amino acids. Per the germline V gene, CDR1 is KGHSH and CDR2 is LQKENI. Trimming took 3 bases from V and 2 from J, leaving 3 bases between them. For the CDR3, the DNA is TGTGCCAGCTCACCGTTCACAGATACGCAGTATTTT. It yields the protein CASSPFTDTQYF.

The J gene is TRBJ1-1, the V gene TRBV5-1; perhaps TRBD1 as D (5 bases). The CDR3 is 15 amino acids. From germline, CDR1 is SGHRS and CDR2 YFSETQ. Trimming cost V 3 bases and J 5 bases, with 17 bases left between them. CDR3 DNA: TGCGCCAGCAGCTCGCTAGACATAAGACAGACTGAAGCTTTCTTT. Translation gives CASSSLDIRQTEAFF. Drawing the rest from reference TRBV5-1 and TRBJ1-1, the complete variable domain is KAGVTQTPRYLIKTRGQQVTLSCSPISGHRSVSWYQQTPGQGLQFLFEYFSETQRNKGNFPGRFSGRQFSNSRSEMNVSTLELGDSALYLCASSSLDIRQTEAFFGQGTRLTVV.

This clone showed up just a few times. The V call is TRBV18, the J call TRBJ1-2; maybe TRBD1 (5 bases). The V end was cut by 0 bases, the J end by 6 bases, with 20 bases between. The CDR3 totals 17 residues. Germline lookup yields CDR1 KGHSH and CDR2 LQKENI. For the CDR3, the DNA is TGTGCCAGCTCACCACCTAACAGGTCTCCGGATCAGGATGGCTACACCTTC. Its protein product is CASSPPNRSPDQDGYTF.

This sequence joins TRBV6-1 and TRBJ1-5, with 9 bases fitting TRBD1. Germline lookup yields CDR1 MNHNS and CDR2 SASEGT. V lost 6 bases and J lost 5; bases outside the gene matches: 5. CDR3 size: 14 residues. The CDR3 nucleotides read TGTGCCAGCAGCGGGACAGGGCTTCATCAGCCCCAGCATTTT. This sequence encodes CASSGTGLHQPQHF.

Many counts were recorded for this clone. At the DNA level, this CDR3 is encoded by other sequences in the same sample as well. The chain joins TRBV19 to TRBJ1-2, with TRBD1 matching 7 bases. The CDR3 is 14 amino acids. CDR1 LNHDA and CDR2 SQIVND come from the germline V gene (reference sequence). Trimming took 3 bases from V and 2 from J; bases not matched to a gene: 3. The CDR3 DNA reads TGTGCCAGTAGTATGGACAGGAACAACTATGGCTACACCTTC. This codes for CASSMDRNNYGYTF. The full variable domain, in which reference TRBV19 and TRBJ1-2 provide the parts outside the CDR3, is DGGITQSPKYLFRKEGQNVTLSCEQNLNHDAMYWYRQDPGQGLRLIYYSQIVNDFQKGDIAEGYSVSREKKESFPLTVTSAQKNPTAFYLCASSMDRNNYGYTFGSGTRLTVV.

The chain carries TRBV5-1 and TRBJ2-7, with a tentative D call TRBD1 (6 bases). Germline V gene lookup returns CDR1 SGHRS and CDR2 YFSETQ. Deletions cut 4 bases from V and 1 base from J, with 21 bases between. The CDR3 loop spans 17 amino acids. In DNA, the CDR3 is TGCGCCAGCAGCCTGGGGTGGGGGCAGGGGTTTTCCTACGAGCAGTACTTC. It encodes CASSLGWGQGFSYEQYF.

This clone was seen only a few times. V and J are TRBV2 and TRBJ2-7; D remains unclear. Germline V gives CDR1 SNHLY, CDR2 FYNNEI. The CDR3 covers 14 residues. The V end was cut by 7 bases, the J end by 0 bases, with 13 bases between. CDR3 DNA: TGTGCCAGCACCGAAAGAACAAACTCCTACGAGCAGTACTTC. This sequence encodes CASTERTNSYEQYF. The variable domain in full, completed from reference TRBV2 and TRBJ2-7, reads EPEVTQTPSHQVTQMGQEVILRCVPISNHLYFYWYRQILGQKVEFLVSFYNNEISEKSEIFDDQFSVERPDGSNFTLKIRSTKLEDSAMYFCASTERTNSYEQYFGPGTRLTVT.

This clone was picked up one time. This chain joins TRBV7-9 and TRBJ1-5; D is uncertain. In germline, CDR1 is SEHNR, CDR2 FQNEAQ (reference sequence). V was cut by 5 bases and J by 6 bases, with 11 bases left in between. This CDR3 has 13 residues. The DNA of the CDR3 is TGTGCCAGCAGCATGGCTGGGGTTCAGCCCCAGCATTTT. This encodes CASSMAGVQPQHF.

The V gene is TRBV28, the J gene TRBJ2-3, with 9 bases matching TRBD1. This CDR3 spans 15 amino acids. CDR1 is MDHEN and CDR2 is SYDVKM in the germline V gene. V lost 5 bases, J lost 1 base, and 4 bases stayed unmatched. CDR3 protein: CASSPWDRGTDTQYF. The CDR3 DNA sequence: TGTGCCAGCAGTCCCTGGGACAGGGGCACAGATACGCAGTATTTT.

The gene calls are TRBV10-3 and TRBJ2-3, with TRBD1 matching 9 bases. This CDR3 has 15 amino acids. Germline values: CDR1 ENHRY, CDR2 SYGVKD. Losses at the gene ends were 7 bases for V and 2 bases for J; bases not matched to a gene: 7. CDR3 coding DNA: TGTGCCATCACAGCCGGGACAGGGATCACAGATACGCAGTATTTT. Translated, it gives CAITAGTGITDTQYF.

Notes on this clone: The identical CDR3 is also encoded by other nucleotide sequences in the sample. V gene TRBV18 combines with J gene TRBJ1-2, with 10 bases identical to TRBD1. The CDR3 covers 15 residues. Germline assignment: CDR1 KGHSH and CDR2 LQKENI. V trimming: 3 bases; J trimming: 2 bases; junction bases outside the gene matches: 3. CDR3: CASSPPGQGNYGYTF. The DNA for the CDR3 is TGTGCCAGCTCACCCCCGGGACAGGGGAACTATGGCTACACCTTC.

The V gene is TRBV30, the J gene TRBJ1-5; D may be TRBD1 (6 bases). CDR1 and CDR2 (germline): GTSNPN, SVGIG (reference sequence). CDR3 length: 14 amino acids. V was trimmed by 5 bases and J by 6 bases, leaving 17 bases between them. CDR3 DNA: TGTGCCTGGGCCGGAGGGGGTCCCTCTCAGCCCCAGCATTTT. Its translation: CAWAGGGPSQPQHF.